These 28 T cell receptor beta chains share one sample of origin, sequenced in a study of shared T cell receptors in the human thymus. Assay: immunoSEQ multiplex PCR; the TCRdb copy retains only in-frame clones and omits some. This repertoire shows hundreds of thousands of clones, over 75% found once; its top ten account for around 0.0099%. Separately, the same data were catalogued under a study of human thymus T cells.

Material: thymocytes. All receptors come from a boy under two years old with a congenital heart defect.

There are a few counts of this clone. The chain links TRBV6-5 to TRBJ2-7, with 9 bases identical to TRBD2. Losses at the gene ends were 2 bases for V and 4 bases for J; bases not matched to a gene: 6. This CDR3 spans 15 amino acids. The germline V gene encodes CDR1 MNHEY and CDR2 SVGAGI. The CDR3 spells CASSYLRTSAYEQYF. The CDR3 DNA follows: TGTGCCAGCAGTTACCTTCGGACTAGCGCTTACGAGCAGTACTTC.

This clone appeared a single time. V and J are TRBV5-1 and TRBJ2-5; a weak D match, TRBD1 (6 bases). Germline V gene sequence: CDR1 SGHRS, CDR2 YFSETQ. This CDR3 spans 17 amino acids. V gave up 0 bases and J gave up 4 bases, with 19 bases separating them. As DNA, the CDR3 is TGCGCCAGCAGCTTGGATGGGAGTATAGGGACATCAGAGACCCAGTACTTC. Its translation is CASSLDGSIGTSETQYF.

The chain couples TRBV10-3 to TRBJ2-7; 7 bases are shared with TRBD2. Germline assignment: CDR1 ENHRY and CDR2 SYGVKD. CDR3 size: 15 residues. The V segment lost 2 bases and the J segment 9 bases; nucleotides outside the gene matches: 13. The CDR3 region is CAISEPGRGTTVQYF. In DNA form, the CDR3 reads TGTGCCATCAGTGAGCCCGGCCGCGGGACTACGGTGCAGTACTTC.

The V gene is TRBV11-3, the J gene TRBJ2-7; no firm D call. Trimming stripped 4 bases from V and 0 bases from J, with 10 bases between. The germline CDR1 and CDR2 sequences are SGHNT and YENEEA. CDR3 length: 14 residues. CDR3 protein: CASSSPGSSYEQYF. The CDR3 DNA reads as TGTGCCAGCAGCTCCCCTGGTAGCTCCTACGAGCAGTACTTC.

The chain uses TRBV19 and TRBJ1-5; 8 bases are shared with TRBD1. This CDR3 is built from 14 residues. The germline V gene encodes CDR1 LNHDA and CDR2 SQIVND (reference sequence). Trimming cost V 11 bases and J 10 bases; bases outside gene matches: 16. CDR3 sequence (DNA): TGTGCCGCCACCGGGACAGGAGAGGTCAGCCCCCAGCATTTT. Its protein product is CAATGTGEVSPQHF.

CDR3 in amino acids: CASSRRQDTQYF. In DNA form, the CDR3 reads TGTGCCAGCAGCCGCCGACAGGATACGCAGTATTTT. V gene TRBV13 combines with J gene TRBJ2-3; TRBD1 might be the D (5 bases). V was cut by 5 bases and J by 6 bases, with 9 bases left in between. The CDR3 is 12 amino acids. Germline V gene lookup returns CDR1 PRHDT and CDR2 FYEKMQ (reference sequence).

The gene calls are TRBV29-1 and TRBJ2-5; 8 bases are a match to TRBD1. Gene TRBJ2-7 matches the end of the DNA better, so the J call may be wrong. There are 13 residues in the CDR3. Per the germline V gene, CDR1 is SQVTM and CDR2 is ANQGSEA. The CDR3 DNA follows: TGCAGGGTACCGGGACAGGCCGACTACGAGCAGTACTTC. This codes for CRVPGQADYEQYF.

The chain is built from TRBV7-8 and TRBJ1-5, with 12 bases lining up with TRBD1. Trimming cost V 1 base and J 6 bases; bases outside gene matches: 4. Per the germline V gene, CDR1 is SGHVS and CDR2 is FQNEAQ. The CDR3 is 16 amino acids. CDR3 DNA sequence: TGTGCCAGCAGCTTAGGCGGGACAGGGGGCACTCAGCCCCAGCATTTT. It translates to CASSLGGTGGTQPQHF. The full variable domain, its missing parts supplied by reference TRBV7-8 and TRBJ1-5, is GAGVSQSPRYKVAKRGQDVALRCDPISGHVSLFWYQQALGQGPEFLTYFQNEAQLDKSGLPSDRFFAERPEGSVSTLKIQRTQQEDSAVYLCASSLGGTGGTQPQHFGDGTRLSIL.

V is TRBV4-1 and J is TRBJ2-1, with TRBD2 matching 11 bases. CDR1 and CDR2 from the germline V gene are MGHRA and YSYEKL. This CDR3 has 16 amino acids. V lost 2 bases, J lost 5 bases, and 5 bases stayed unmatched. In nucleotides, the CDR3 is TGCGCCAGCAGCCAAACCGGGACTAGCGGAGACAATGAGCAGTTCTTC. Amino acids: CASSQTGTSGDNEQFF.

The genes are TRBV28 and TRBJ2-7, with 9 bases aligning to TRBD1. The length of the CDR3 is 15 residues. Trimming removed 5 bases from V and 4 bases from J; junction bases left unmatched: 9. Germline assignment: CDR1 MDHEN and CDR2 SYDVKM. CDR3 protein: CASSASRDREYEQYF. The DNA of the CDR3 is TGTGCCAGCAGTGCGTCCAGGGACAGGGAGTACGAGCAGTACTTC.

Only one count was recorded for this clone. CDR3 coding DNA: TGTGCCATCAGTCCCCTAGCGGGAGACATGGGCTTCACAGATACGCAGTATTTT. Protein: CAISPLAGDMGFTDTQYF. The rearrangement links TRBV10-3 to TRBJ2-3; 10 nucleotides match TRBD2. The CDR3 sequence is 18 residues long. Germline loops: CDR1 ENHRY, CDR2 SYGVKD. V was clipped by 5 bases and J by 2 bases; unmatched bases: 13.

V usage is TRBV10-1 and J usage is TRBJ1-2; no clear D. The CDR3 contains 14 residues. The V and J ends lost 4 bases and 6 bases respectively, with 15 bases between them. The germline V gene has CDR1 WNHNN and CDR2 SYGVQD (reference sequence). DNA of the CDR3: TGCGCCAGCAGTGGCGCGGGTGGCCTGGATGGCTACACCTTC. This codes for CASSGAGGLDGYTF.

The chain links TRBV5-6 to TRBJ2-7; the D gene is possibly TRBD2 (5 bases). V gave up 4 bases and J gave up 7 bases, with 24 bases separating them. The CDR3 has 16 amino acids. Germline CDR1 is SGHDT and CDR2 is YYEEEE. The DNA for the CDR3 is TGTGCCAGCAGCCCCGGTGAAGGGAGCCGCTGGGGTGAGCAGTACTTC. Amino acids: CASSPGEGSRWGEQYF.

The V call is TRBV5-4, the J call TRBJ1-2; tentative D call: TRBD1 (5 bases). Germline V gives CDR1 SGHNT, CDR2 YYREEE (reference sequence). The CDR3 spans 14 residues. Trimming removed 0 bases at V and 2 bases at J, with 8 bases between. This chain's CDR3 is CASSLGGVNYGYTF. The CDR3 DNA is TGTGCCAGCAGCTTGGGGGGGGTGAACTATGGCTACACCTTC. Drawing the rest from reference TRBV5-4 and TRBJ1-2, the complete variable domain is ETGVTQSPTHLIKTRGQQVTLRCSSQSGHNTVSWYQQALGQGPQFIFQYYREEENGRGNFPPRFSGLQFPNYSSELNVNALELDDSALYLCASSLGGVNYGYTFGSGTRLTVV.

For this clone: The sample carries other DNA sequences with the same CDR3. The rearrangement links TRBV5-6 to TRBJ2-3; D unresolved. Per the germline V gene, CDR1 is SGHDT and CDR2 is YYEEEE. This CDR3 is 15 amino acids long. Between the trimmed V and J ends, which lost 0 bases and 6 bases, there was a span of 14 bases. The CDR3 loop is CASSLGRPPADTQYF. The CDR3 coding sequence is TGTGCCAGCAGCTTGGGGAGACCCCCCGCGGATACGCAGTATTTT.

The chain joins TRBV2 to TRBJ2-1; 7 bases are a match to TRBD2. Germline lookup yields CDR1 SNHLY and CDR2 FYNNEI. V lost 5 bases and J lost 3; bases outside the gene matches: 13. The CDR3 is 17 amino acids. The CDR3 nucleotides are TGTGCCAGCAGTTTTGACTTTAGCGGGCCAAGCTACAATGAGCAGTTCTTC. It specifies CASSFDFSGPSYNEQFF.

The chain combines TRBV4-3 with TRBJ2-7, with D tentatively TRBD1 (6 bases). The length of the CDR3 is 16 residues. CDR1 and CDR2 from the germline V gene are LGHNA and YSLEER. V lost 4 bases and J lost 0, with 16 bases in between. The CDR3 loop reads CASSPEIGQNSYEQYF. CDR3 coding DNA: TGCGCCAGCAGCCCAGAAATCGGACAGAACTCCTACGAGCAGTACTTC.

The CDR3: CASSDTNQPQHF. CDR3 bases: TGCGCCAGCAGTGACACTAATCAGCCCCAGCATTTT. V gene TRBV10-1 combines with J gene TRBJ1-5; no firm D call. Germline CDR1 and CDR2: WNHNN and SYGVQD (reference sequence). The CDR3 is made up of 12 amino acids. Deletions cut 3 bases from V and 4 bases from J, with 4 bases between.

V usage is TRBV30 and J usage is TRBJ2-5; 11 bases are a match to TRBD2. The J segment lost 5 bases and the V segment lost 5 bases, leaving 13 bases of the junction unmatched. The CDR3 sequence is 16 residues long. CDR1 is GTSNPN and CDR2 is SVGIG in the germline V gene (reference sequence). The CDR3 coding sequence is TGTGCCTGGTCCATGAGGACTAGCGGGCCCGCGGAGACCCAGTACTTC. Translated, it gives CAWSMRTSGPAETQYF.

The CDR3: CASDDTSGRSYEQYF. The CDR3 coding sequence is TGTGCCAGCGACGATACTAGCGGGAGAAGTTACGAGCAGTACTTC. The chain has TRBV5-5 and TRBJ2-7; 11 bases match TRBD2. Germline V gene sequence: CDR1 SGHKS, CDR2 YYEKEE (reference sequence). V shed 7 bases, J shed 4 bases, and the junction held 10 bases outside the gene matches. The CDR3 loop spans 15 amino acids.

This clone appeared a few times. V and J are TRBV5-1 and TRBJ2-6, with 7 bases lining up with TRBD1. Germline CDR1 reads SGHRS; CDR2 reads YFSETQ. CDR3 length equals 17 residues. With V trimmed by 2 bases and J by 2 bases, 7 bases remained unmatched. For the CDR3, the DNA is TGCGCCAGCAGCTTCGACAGGGTTGAAGCTGGGGCCAACGTCCTGACTTTC. This codes for CASSFDRVEAGANVLTF.

The V and J genes are TRBV6-4 and TRBJ2-3, with D unclear. The CDR3 loop spans 15 amino acids. Germline CDR1 MRHNA, CDR2 SNTAGT. V was clipped by 2 bases and J by 0 bases, with 9 bases between them. CDR3 sequence (DNA): TGTGCCAGCAGTGACATCCCTTCTAGCACAGATACGCAGTATTTT. This codes for CASSDIPSSTDTQYF.

The V call is TRBV14, the J call TRBJ2-1, with D maybe TRBD2 (6 bases). The CDR3 spans 20 residues. Trimming took 4 bases from V and 10 from J, leaving 35 bases between them. The germline V gene has CDR1 SGHDN and CDR2 FVKESK. This CDR3 reads CASSLPRSTGAPPQSVEQFF. CDR3 in DNA: TGTGCCAGCAGCCTTCCTCGGAGTACGGGAGCCCCCCCCCAATCGGTCGAGCAGTTCTTC.

V gene TRBV19 combines with J gene TRBJ2-1, with 9 bases matching TRBD2. CDR3 length: 11 residues. The V and J ends lost 10 bases and 8 bases, in that order; junction bases with no gene match: 3. In germline, CDR1 is LNHDA, CDR2 SQIVND (reference sequence). The CDR3 reads CATGTSHEQFF. CDR3 sequence (DNA): TGTGCCACCGGGACTAGCCATGAGCAGTTCTTC.

This chain joins TRBV30 and TRBJ2-3; the match to TRBD2 covers 11 bases. The CDR3 covers 14 residues. CDR1 is GTSNPN and CDR2 is SVGIG in the germline V gene (reference sequence). The ends lost 6 bases at V and 1 base at J; junction bases unmatched: 3. The CDR3 DNA follows: TGTGCCTGTGGGACTAGCGGACGCACAGATACGCAGTATTTT. This encodes CACGTSGRTDTQYF.

The rearrangement joins TRBV18 to TRBJ2-1; 11 bases are a match to TRBD2. Germline CDR1 and CDR2: KGHSH and LQKENI. The CDR3 contains 16 residues. Trimming took 5 bases from V and 3 from J; bases not matched to a gene: 6. CDR3 protein: CASSTSGRSRYNEQFF. Here the CDR3 DNA reads TGTGCCAGCTCAACTAGCGGGAGATCCCGCTACAATGAGCAGTTCTTC.

V usage is TRBV21-1 and J usage is TRBJ1-5; TRBD1 is the table's D call and was not checked against the DNA. TRBV21-1 is termed a pseudogene. The CDR3 runs to 15 residues. In nucleotides, the CDR3 is TGTGCCAGCAGCAATGACAGAAATAGCAATCAGCCCCAGCATTTT. Translation gives CASSNDRNSNQPQHF.

The CDR3 loop is CAGRPGGPNTGELFF. The CDR3 region has the DNA TGTGCCGGTAGACCAGGGGGGCCTAACACCGGGGAGCTGTTTTTT. The V call is TRBV2, the J call TRBJ2-2; D may be TRBD1 (7 bases). The CDR3 loop spans 15 amino acids. V lost 11 bases to trimming and J lost 2 bases, with 18 bases between them. CDR1 SNHLY and CDR2 FYNNEI come from the germline V gene.